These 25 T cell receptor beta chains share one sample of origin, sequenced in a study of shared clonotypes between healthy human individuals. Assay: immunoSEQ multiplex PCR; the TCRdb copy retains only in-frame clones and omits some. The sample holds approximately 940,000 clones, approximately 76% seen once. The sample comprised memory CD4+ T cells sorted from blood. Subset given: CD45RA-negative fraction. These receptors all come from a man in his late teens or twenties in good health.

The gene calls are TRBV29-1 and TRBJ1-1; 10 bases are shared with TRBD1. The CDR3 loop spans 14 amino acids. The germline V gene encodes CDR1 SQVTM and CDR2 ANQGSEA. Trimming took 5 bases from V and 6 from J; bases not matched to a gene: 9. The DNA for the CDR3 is TGCAGCGTTCCGGGACAGGGGACACTCCCTGAAGCTTTCTTT. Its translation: CSVPGQGTLPEAFF. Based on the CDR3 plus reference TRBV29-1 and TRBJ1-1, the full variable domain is SAVISQKPSRDICQRGTSLTIQCQVDSQVTMMFWYRQQPGQSLTLIATANQGSEATYESGFVIDKFPISRPNLTFSTLTVSNMSPEDSSIYLCSVPGQGTLPEAFFGQGTRLTVV.

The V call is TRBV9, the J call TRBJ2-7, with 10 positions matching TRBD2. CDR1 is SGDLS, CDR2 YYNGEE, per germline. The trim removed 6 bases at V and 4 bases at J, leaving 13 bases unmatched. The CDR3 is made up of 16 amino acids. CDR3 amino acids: CASTSVGGSGRYEQYF. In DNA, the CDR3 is TGTGCCAGCACATCTGTTGGGGGTAGCGGGAGGTACGAGCAGTACTTC. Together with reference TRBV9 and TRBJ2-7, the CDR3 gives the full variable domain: DSGVTQTPKHLITATGQRVTLRCSPRSGDLSVYWYQQSLDQGLQFLIQYYNGEERAKGNILERFSAQQFPDLHSELNLSSLELGDSALYFCASTSVGGSGRYEQYFGPGTRLTVT.

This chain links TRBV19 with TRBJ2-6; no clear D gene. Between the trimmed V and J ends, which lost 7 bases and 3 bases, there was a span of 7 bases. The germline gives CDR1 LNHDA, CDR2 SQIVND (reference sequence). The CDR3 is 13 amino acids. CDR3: CASTVLGANVLTF. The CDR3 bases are TGTGCCAGTACCGTCCTTGGGGCCAACGTCCTGACTTTC.

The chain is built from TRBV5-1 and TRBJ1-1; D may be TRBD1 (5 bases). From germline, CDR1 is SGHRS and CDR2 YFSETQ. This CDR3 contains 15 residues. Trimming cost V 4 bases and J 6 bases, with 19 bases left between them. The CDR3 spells CASSVNVGGEPEAFF. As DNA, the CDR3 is TGCGCCAGCAGCGTCAACGTGGGGGGAGAACCTGAAGCTTTCTTT.

The CDR3 here is CASSGGSTLESYEQYF. The CDR3 region has the DNA TGTGCCAGCAGTGGGGGATCAACCCTCGAGTCCTACGAGCAGTACTTC. The rearrangement links TRBV28 to TRBJ2-7, with D perhaps matching TRBD1 or TRBD2 (5 bases each). Germline lookup yields CDR1 MDHEN and CDR2 SYDVKM. V was pared by 5 bases and J by 1 base, with 18 bases between. There are 16 residues in the CDR3.

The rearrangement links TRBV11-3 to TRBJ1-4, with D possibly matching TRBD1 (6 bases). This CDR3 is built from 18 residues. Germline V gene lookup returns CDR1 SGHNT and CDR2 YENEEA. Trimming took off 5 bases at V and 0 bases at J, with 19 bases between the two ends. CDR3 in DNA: TGTGCCAGCAGCCCGAACAGAACAGGGTACTCAACTAATGAAAAACTGTTTTTT. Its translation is CASSPNRTGYSTNEKLFF.

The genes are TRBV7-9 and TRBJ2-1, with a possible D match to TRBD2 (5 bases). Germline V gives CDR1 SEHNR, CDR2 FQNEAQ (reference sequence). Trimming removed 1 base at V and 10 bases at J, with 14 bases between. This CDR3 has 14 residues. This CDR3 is CASSLGQDGVEQFF. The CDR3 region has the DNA TGTGCCAGCAGCTTAGGGCAAGACGGGGTCGAGCAGTTCTTC.

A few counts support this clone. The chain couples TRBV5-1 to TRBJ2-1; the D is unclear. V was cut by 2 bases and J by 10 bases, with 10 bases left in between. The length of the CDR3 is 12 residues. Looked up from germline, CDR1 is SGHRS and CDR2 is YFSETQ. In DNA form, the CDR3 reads TGCGCCAGCAGCTTTTGGGATAAGGAGCAGTTCTTC. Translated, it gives CASSFWDKEQFF.

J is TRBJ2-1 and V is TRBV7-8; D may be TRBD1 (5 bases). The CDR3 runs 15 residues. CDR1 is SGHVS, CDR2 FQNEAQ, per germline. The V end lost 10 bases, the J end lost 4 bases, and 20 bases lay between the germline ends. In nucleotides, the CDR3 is TGTGCCACCGCACCGAATGAACAGGTTTACAATGAGCAGTTCTTC. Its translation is CATAPNEQVYNEQFF.

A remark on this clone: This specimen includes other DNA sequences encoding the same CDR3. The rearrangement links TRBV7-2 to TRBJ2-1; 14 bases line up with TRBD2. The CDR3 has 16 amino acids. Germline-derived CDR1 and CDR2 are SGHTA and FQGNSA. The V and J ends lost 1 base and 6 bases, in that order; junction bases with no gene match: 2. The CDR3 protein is CASSLGLAGGSNEQFF. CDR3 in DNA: TGTGCCAGCAGCTTAGGACTAGCGGGAGGGTCCAATGAGCAGTTCTTC.

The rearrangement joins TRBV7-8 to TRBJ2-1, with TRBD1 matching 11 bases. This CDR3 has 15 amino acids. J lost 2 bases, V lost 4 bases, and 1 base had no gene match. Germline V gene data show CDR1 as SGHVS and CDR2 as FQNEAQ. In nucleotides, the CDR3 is TGTGCCAGCAGCTGGGGACAGGGGGCCTACAATGAGCAGTTCTTC. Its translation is CASSWGQGAYNEQFF.

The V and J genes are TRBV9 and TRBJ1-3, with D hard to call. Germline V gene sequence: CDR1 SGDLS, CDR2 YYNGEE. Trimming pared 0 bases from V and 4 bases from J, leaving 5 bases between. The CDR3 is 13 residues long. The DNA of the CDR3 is TGTGCCAGCAGCGTAGTGCTCGGAAACACCATATATTTT. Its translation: CASSVVLGNTIYF.

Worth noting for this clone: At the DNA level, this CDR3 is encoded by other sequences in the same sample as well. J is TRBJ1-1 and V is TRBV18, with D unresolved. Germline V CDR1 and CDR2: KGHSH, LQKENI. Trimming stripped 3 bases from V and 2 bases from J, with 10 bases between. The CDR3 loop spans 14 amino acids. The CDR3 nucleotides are TGTGCCAGCTCACCTTCGGACGGTAACACTGAAGCTTTCTTT. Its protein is CASSPSDGNTEAFF.

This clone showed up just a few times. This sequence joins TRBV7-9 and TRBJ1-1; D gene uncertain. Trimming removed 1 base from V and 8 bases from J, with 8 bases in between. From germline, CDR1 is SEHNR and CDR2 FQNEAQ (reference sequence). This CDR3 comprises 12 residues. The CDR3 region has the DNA TGTGCCAGCAGCTTAGTAGGGTCAGAAGCTTTCTTT. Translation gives CASSLVGSEAFF.

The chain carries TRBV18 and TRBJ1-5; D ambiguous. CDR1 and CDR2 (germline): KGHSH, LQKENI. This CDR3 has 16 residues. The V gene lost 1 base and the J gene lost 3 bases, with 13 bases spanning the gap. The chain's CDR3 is CASSPQATSLNQPQHF. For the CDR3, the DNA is TGTGCCAGCTCACCACAGGCGACATCCCTCAATCAGCCCCAGCATTTT.

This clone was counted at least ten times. The CDR3 here is CASSLSLAGAMRYTGELFF. CDR3 nucleotide sequence: TGTGCCAGCAGCTTATCTCTTGCGGGGGCGATGAGATACACCGGGGAGCTGTTTTTT. The chain has TRBV11-2 and TRBJ2-2; D may be TRBD2 (7 bases). CDR1 is SGHAT and CDR2 is FQNNGV in the germline V gene. Trimming shortened V by 2 bases and J by 3 bases, and 22 bases separated the two germline ends. The CDR3 consists of 19 residues.

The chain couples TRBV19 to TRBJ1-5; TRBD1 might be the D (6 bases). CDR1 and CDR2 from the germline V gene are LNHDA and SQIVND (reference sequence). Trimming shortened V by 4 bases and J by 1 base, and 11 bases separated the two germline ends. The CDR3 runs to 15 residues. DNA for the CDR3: TGTGCCAGTAGTAAATACGACAGGAGCAATCAGCCCCAGCATTTT. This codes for CASSKYDRSNQPQHF.

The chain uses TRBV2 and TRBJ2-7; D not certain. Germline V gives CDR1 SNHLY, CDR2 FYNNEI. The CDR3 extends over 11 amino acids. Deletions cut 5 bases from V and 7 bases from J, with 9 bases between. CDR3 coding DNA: TGTGCCAGCAGTTTTATGGGAGAGCAGTACTTC. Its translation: CASSFMGEQYF.

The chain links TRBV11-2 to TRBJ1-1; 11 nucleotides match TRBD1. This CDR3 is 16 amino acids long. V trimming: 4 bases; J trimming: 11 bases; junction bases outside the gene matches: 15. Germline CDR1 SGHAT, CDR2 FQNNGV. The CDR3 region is CASSSSDRGLRMGAFF. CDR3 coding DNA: TGTGCCAGCAGCTCCTCGGACAGGGGGCTCCGAATGGGGGCTTTCTTT.

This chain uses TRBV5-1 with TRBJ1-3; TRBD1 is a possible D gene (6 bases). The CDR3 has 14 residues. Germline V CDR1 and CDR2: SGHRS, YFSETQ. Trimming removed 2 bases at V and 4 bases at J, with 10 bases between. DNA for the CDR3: TGCGCCAGCAGCTTTACAGGGTCAGGAAACACCATATATTTT. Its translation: CASSFTGSGNTIYF.

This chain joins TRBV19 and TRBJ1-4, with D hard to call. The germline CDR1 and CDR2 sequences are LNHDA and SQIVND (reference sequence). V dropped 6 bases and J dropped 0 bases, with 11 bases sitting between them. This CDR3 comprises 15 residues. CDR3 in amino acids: CASSGGDATNEKLFF. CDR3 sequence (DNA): TGTGCCAGTAGCGGCGGGGATGCAACTAATGAAAAACTGTTTTTT.

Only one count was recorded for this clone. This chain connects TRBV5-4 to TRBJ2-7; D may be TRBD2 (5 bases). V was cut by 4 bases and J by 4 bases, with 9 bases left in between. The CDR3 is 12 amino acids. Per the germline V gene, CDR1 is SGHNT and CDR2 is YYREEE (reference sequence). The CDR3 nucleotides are TGTGCCAGCAGCGGGGAGAAATACGAGCAGTACTTC. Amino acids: CASSGEKYEQYF.

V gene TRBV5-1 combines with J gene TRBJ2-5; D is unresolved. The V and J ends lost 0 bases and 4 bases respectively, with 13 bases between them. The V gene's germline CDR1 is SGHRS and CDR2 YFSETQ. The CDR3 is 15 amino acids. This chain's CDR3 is CASSLERALGETQYF. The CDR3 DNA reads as TGCGCCAGCAGCTTGGAAAGGGCGTTAGGAGAGACCCAGTACTTC.

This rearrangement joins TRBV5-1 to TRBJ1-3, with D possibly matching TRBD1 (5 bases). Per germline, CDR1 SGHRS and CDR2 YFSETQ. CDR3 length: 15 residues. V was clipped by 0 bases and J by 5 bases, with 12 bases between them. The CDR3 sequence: CASSLESRARNTIYF. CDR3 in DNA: TGCGCCAGCAGCTTGGAGTCCAGGGCCCGAAACACCATATATTTT.

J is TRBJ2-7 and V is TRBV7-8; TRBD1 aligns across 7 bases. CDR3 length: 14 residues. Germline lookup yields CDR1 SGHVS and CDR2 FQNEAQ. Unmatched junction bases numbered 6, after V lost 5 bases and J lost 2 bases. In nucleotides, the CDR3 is TGTGCCAGCAGCACACGACAGGGTGCCTACGAGCAGTACTTC. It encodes CASSTRQGAYEQYF. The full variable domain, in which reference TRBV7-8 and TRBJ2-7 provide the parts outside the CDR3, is GAGVSQSPRYKVAKRGQDVALRCDPISGHVSLFWYQQALGQGPEFLTYFQNEAQLDKSGLPSDRFFAERPEGSVSTLKIQRTQQEDSAVYLCASSTRQGAYEQYFGPGTRLTVT.